Listed below are T cell receptor beta chains from one sample, sequenced in a study of PD-1 blockade in classical Hodgkin lymphoma. Profiling relied on immunoSEQ multiplex PCR, and the TCRdb table lists in-frame clones only, not all of them. The profile shows approximately 99,000 clones, 80% to 90% of them singletons. The sequences come from peripheral blood mononuclear cells (PBMCs), collected before the second cycle of nivolumab. The source is a human donor with classical Hodgkin lymphoma. Each CDR3 is given with its conserved first and last residue. The D gene is left open where the match is weak. Some rows have no size entry. The others give once, few or many, or a class for an expanded clone.

j_call d_call clone_size v_call cdr3_nt cdr3_aa
TRBJ1-1 . . TRBV12-5 TGTGCTAGTGGTTTGTCGAACACTGAAGCTTTCTTT CASGLSNTEAFF
TRBJ2-7 . . TRBV6-6 TGTGCCTCGGGGACGGCCTCCTACGAGCAGTACTTC CASGTASYEQYF
TRBJ2-5 . once TRBV11-2 TGTGCCAGCAGTTTCATCGGTCTTGATGGGGAGACCCAGTACTTC CASSFIGLDGETQYF
TRBJ2-3 . once TRBV2 TGTGCCAGCAGTGAAAACCTAGCTGGAGATACGCAGTATTTT CASSENLAGDTQYF
TRBJ2-7 TRBD2 . TRBV15 TGTGCCACCAGCAGAGGTATGCCTAGCGGCGCGGGCTCCTACGAGCAGTACTTC CATSRGMPSGAGSYEQYF
TRBJ2-7 . . TRBV28 TGTGCCAGCAGTTTAAGAGGTTTCGAGCAGTACTTC CASSLRGFEQYF
TRBJ1-1 . . TRBV15 TGTGCCACCAGCAGAGATCGGGGCCCCCTGACCACTGAAGCTTTCTTT CATSRDRGPLTTEAFF
TRBJ2-2 TRBD1 . TRBV5-1 TGCGCCAGCAGCTTGTCGGTTAGGACAGGGGTCACCGGGGAGCTGTTTTTT CASSLSVRTGVTGELFF
TRBJ2-7 TRBD2 . TRBV11-3 TGTGCCAGCAGCTTAGAGGGACTAGCGGGGCATTACGAGCAGTACTTC CASSLEGLAGHYEQYF
TRBJ1-2 . . TRBV2 TGTGCCAGCAGATGGTTGGCGGCTTCAAGCTATGGCTACACCTTC CASRWLAASSYGYTF
TRBJ2-1 . . TRBV11-2 TGTGCCAGCAGCTCCCTCAATGAGCAGTTCTTC CASSSLNEQFF
TRBJ1-2 . . TRBV5-1 TGCGCCAGCAGCTTGGAAGGGACCTATGGCTACACCTTC CASSLEGTYGYTF
TRBJ2-6 . . TRBV4-1 TGCGCCAGCAGCCAAGGGGGCATGCCCTCTGGGGCCAACGTCCTGACTTTC CASSQGGMPSGANVLTF
TRBJ1-1 . . TRBV14 TGTGCCAGCAGCCCGACAGCTATTGAAGCTTTCTTT CASSPTAIEAFF
TRBJ2-2 . few TRBV5-6 TGTGCCAGCAGCCCCCGGACAAGTTCGGCCGGGGAGCTGTTTTTT CASSPRTSSAGELFF
TRBJ2-2 TRBD2 . TRBV5-1 TGCGCCAGCAGACTAGCGGAAACGAACACCGGGGAGCTGTTTTTT CASRLAETNTGELFF
TRBJ2-5 . . TRBV19 TGTGCCAGTAGTCCTCGGGGGAGGGGGGAGACCCAGTACTTC CASSPRGRGETQYF
TRBJ1-1 TRBD1 . TRBV6-4 TGTGCCAGCAGTCAAGACAGGGCGAACACTGAAGCTTTCTTT CASSQDRANTEAFF
TRBJ2-1 TRBD2 few TRBV2 TGTGCCAGCAGTGAGGGGGGGGTCGCAAATGAGGAGCAGTTCTTC CASSEGGVANEEQFF
TRBJ2-3 . few TRBV4-1 TGCGCCAGCAGCCCTCAGTCTCTAGCGCCACGGCACACAGATACGCAGTATTTT CASSPQSLAPRHTDTQYF
TRBJ2-5 . . TRBV28 TGTGCCAGCAGTTTCAGTCCCAGGGCGGGTGAGACCCAGTACTTC CASSFSPRAGETQYF
TRBJ1-4 . . TRBV30 TGTGCCTGGAGGGCCAAAAGTGGGTTGAGTGAAAAACTGTTTTTT CAWRAKSGLSEKLFF
TRBJ1-1 TRBD1 . TRBV5-1 TGCGCCAGCAGCTCAGGTAGGGACAGGGAGGACACTGAAGCTTTCTTT CASSSGRDREDTEAFF
TRBJ2-1 TRBD2 once TRBV10-3 TGTGCCATAGGGCGGGAGCCCGACCCCAATGAGCAGTTCTTC CAIGREPDPNEQFF
TRBJ2-5 . . TRBV9 TGTGCCAGCGGCGGGACAGCTAGTGGGGAGACCCAGTACTTC CASGGTASGETQYF
TRBJ2-1 TRBD2 . TRBV30 TGTGCCTGGAGGGGTCTAGCGGGGTCCCTCTATGAGCAGTTCTTC CAWRGLAGSLYEQFF
TRBJ1-1 . . TRBV18 TGTGCCAGCTCTTCGATAGGACTGGAGAACACTGAAGCTTTCTTT CASSSIGLENTEAFF
TRBJ1-1 . . TRBV7-6 TGTGCCAGCAGCCCGGAAAGGATTAGTGAAGCTTTCTTT CASSPERISEAFF
TRBJ1-2 . . TRBV9 TGTGCCAGTGGGCCCCAGACAGCCTTAGCAGATGGCTACACCTTC CASGPQTALADGYTF
TRBJ2-1 TRBD1 . TRBV15 TGTGCCACCAGCAGCCTAGTATTACAGGGGGCTTCCTACAATGAGCAGTTCTTC CATSSLVLQGASYNEQFF